Following are 7 T cell receptor beta chains from one sample sequenced in a study of monozygotic twins with inflammatory bowel disease. After re-calling the 5' RACE reads, TCRdb lists one entry per CDR3 protein, DNA absent. Its listing shows a few hundred thousand distinct CDR3 sequences. The specimen was blood. These receptors were collected from a human donor with ulcerative colitis or Crohn's disease, or a healthy co-twin of an affected twin (not recorded which).

The V gene is TRBV3-1, the J gene TRBJ2-2; the TCRdb D gene call, TRBD2, has no DNA to confirm it. CDR1 is LGHDT and CDR2 is YNNKEL in the germline V gene (reference sequence). The CDR3 loop spans 16 amino acids. CDR3 amino acids: CASSPWTSGNTGELFF.

The chain couples TRBV12-3 or TRBV12-4 to TRBJ1-2; TCRdb's D call, TRBD1, is unchecked because there is no DNA. The CDR3 runs 14 residues. The CDR3 reads CASSRQRSDYGYTF.

J is TRBJ2-3 and V is TRBV30; TCRdb names TRBD2, which stays unverified in the absence of DNA. The CDR3 length is 15 residues. Per the germline V gene, CDR1 is GTSNPN and CDR2 is SVGIG (reference sequence). This CDR3 reads CAWSVGGTSTDTQYF.

This chain links TRBV6-5 with TRBJ1-6. In germline, CDR1 is MNHEY, CDR2 SVGAGI. The length of the CDR3 is 15 residues. CDR3 amino acids: CASSYLYSYNSPLHF.

V gene TRBV7-2 combines with J gene TRBJ1-1; TCRdb indicates TRBD1, and absent DNA this call remains unverified. Looked up from germline, CDR1 is SGHTA and CDR2 is FQGNSA. CDR3 length: 15 residues. The CDR3 spells CASSLTGTANTEAFF.

The chain couples TRBV2 to TRBJ1-1; TCRdb picks TRBD1, but there is no DNA to check that call. The V gene's germline CDR1 is SNHLY and CDR2 FYNNEI. CDR3 size: 13 residues. CDR3 in amino acids: CASRWDITTEAFF.

This sequence joins TRBV20-1 and TRBJ2-3. The length of the CDR3 is 12 residues. In germline, CDR1 is DFQATT, CDR2 SNEGSKA (reference sequence). This chain's CDR3 is CSAGTGTDTQYF.